This TCR beta chain derives from a study of CD8+ T cells in alopecia areata. The ends were cut back, 3 bases at V and 3 bases at J, with 8 bases in the middle. This CDR3 has 14 residues. Looked up from germline, CDR1 is MGHRA and CDR2 is YSYEKL. As for this clone: What it binds is unknown.

RNA extraction was followed by reverse transcription into cDNA, which acted as the sequencing template. Here immunoSEQ multiplex PCR was the method, and the copy in TCRdb shows in-frame clones only, minus some. Of around 210,000 clones in the sample, 45% to 70% were seen once. A FACSAria was used to sort CD4+ and CD8+ T cells. These cells came from PBMCs. Study-wide points: Possibly because of HLA-related factors, TCR sharing was less clear across patients than in mice. Normal scalp had lower clonality than lesional scalp, with alopecia totalis/universalis lesions showing this most strongly.

The receptor was derived from a human donor in good health. The sequenced sample consisted of CD8+ T cells sorted from blood. The chain carries TRBV4-1 and TRBJ2-2, with D uncertain. CDR3 region: CASSQVVYTGELFF. Here the CDR3 DNA reads TGCGCCAGCAGCCAGGTCGTCTACACCGGGGAGCTGTTTTTT.